This TCR beta chain was obtained from a study of immune heterogeneity within non-small cell lung tumors. General study points: With local tumor mutational burden, local T-cell clonality showed a moderate but significant correlation (R around 0.33). High-frequency clones unique to single sites coexisted with identical dominant CDR3 beta clonotypes that recurred across tumor sites within a patient.

The CDR3 has 17 amino acids. The germline gives CDR1 LGHNT, CDR2 FRNRAP. V dropped 2 bases and J dropped 7; count of bases not matched to a gene: 9. Bulk tumor genomic DNA constituted the template, at around 600 ng per sample. Surgery yielded several widely spaced biopsies per primary tumor. Before undergoing curative surgery, patients had newly diagnosed non-small cell lung cancer that was untreated. This clonotype is termed medium-sized. Its specificity is not known. Amplifying TCR beta CDR3 involved multiplex PCR carried out with 32 V and 13 J primers. A single record per CDR3 protein comes from TCRdb applying MiXCR to the multiplex PCR reads. The top ten hold around 4.3% of the sample, which has about 12,000 distinct CDR3 sequences, roughly 22% seen once.

The sequence was collected from a man between 60 and 75 years old with non-small cell lung cancer. The chain has TRBV12-5 and TRBJ2-7; 15 bases fit TRBD2. Sequencing was done on a sample of lung tumor tissue. CDR3 sequence: CASGLTPGLAGGGEQYF. The CDR3 region has the DNA TGTGCTAGTGGTTTGACACCGGGACTAGCGGGAGGAGGGGAGCAGTACTTC.